This TCR beta chain was captured by sequencing in a study of blood T cell repertoires in COVID-19. Study-level information: Some COVID-19 samples were acute and others convalescent; all came from the United States, Italy and Spain. PBMCs, B-cell-depleted T cells, or T cells were the source of the cDNA or gDNA that made up the material.

In the original processing: By means of reference gene primer amplification, nucleated cell counts were estimated. Profiled with immunoSEQ multiplex PCR; TCRdb holds only in-frame clones, not every one. V and J calls and clone size are those listed in that table; D and trimming were worked out from the DNA. The repertoire holds around 260,000 clones, around 84% seen once, with around 4% in the top ten. The CDR3 extends over 13 amino acids. CDR1 and CDR2 (germline): MGHDK, SYGVNS. The ends were cut back, 6 bases at V and 5 bases at J, with 11 bases in the middle. This chain joins TRBV25-1 and TRBJ1-5; D is undetermined. The sequencing sample was made of peripheral blood. This clonotype was obtained from a man between 60 and 75 years old with acute or convalescent COVID-19. CDR3 coding DNA: TGTGCCAGCAGCCGGTCGGGAGATCAGCCCCAGCATTTT. Its protein product is CASSRSGDQPQHF.